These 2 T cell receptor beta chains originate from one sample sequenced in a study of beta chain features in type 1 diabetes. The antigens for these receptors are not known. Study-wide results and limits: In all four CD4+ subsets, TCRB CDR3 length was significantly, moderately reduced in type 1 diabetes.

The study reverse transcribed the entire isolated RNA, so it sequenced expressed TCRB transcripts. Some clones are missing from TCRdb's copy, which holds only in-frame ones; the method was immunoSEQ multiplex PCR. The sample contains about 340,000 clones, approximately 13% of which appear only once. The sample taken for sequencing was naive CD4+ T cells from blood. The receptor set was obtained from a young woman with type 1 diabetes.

The CDR3 DNA sequence: TGTGCCAGCCGTCACGGGCGGGGCTACGAGCAGTACGTC. It is translated as CASRHGRGYEQYV. The V call is TRBV28, the J call TRBJ2-7; D might be TRBD2 (6 bases). The V gene's germline CDR1 is MDHEN and CDR2 SYDVKM. The CDR3 covers 13 residues. V was trimmed by 8 bases and J by 3 bases, leaving 14 bases between them.

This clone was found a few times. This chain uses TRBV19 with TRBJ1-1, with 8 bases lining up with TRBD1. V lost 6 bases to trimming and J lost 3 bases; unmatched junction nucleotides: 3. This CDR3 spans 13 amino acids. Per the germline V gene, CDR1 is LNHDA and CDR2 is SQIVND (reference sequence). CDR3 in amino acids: CASSPQGDTEAFF. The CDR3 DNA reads TGTGCCAGTAGCCCACAGGGGGACACTGAAGCTTTCTTT.